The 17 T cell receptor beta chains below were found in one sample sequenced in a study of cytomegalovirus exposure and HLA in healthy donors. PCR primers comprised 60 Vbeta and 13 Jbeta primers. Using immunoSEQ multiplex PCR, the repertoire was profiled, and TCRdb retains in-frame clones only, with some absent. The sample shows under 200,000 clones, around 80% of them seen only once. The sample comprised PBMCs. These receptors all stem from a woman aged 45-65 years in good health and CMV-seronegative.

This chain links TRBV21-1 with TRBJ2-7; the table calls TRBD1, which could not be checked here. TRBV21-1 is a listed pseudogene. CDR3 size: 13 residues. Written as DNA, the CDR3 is TGTGCCAGCAGCCCCGGACAGACCTACGAGCAGTACTTC. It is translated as CASSPGQTYEQYF.

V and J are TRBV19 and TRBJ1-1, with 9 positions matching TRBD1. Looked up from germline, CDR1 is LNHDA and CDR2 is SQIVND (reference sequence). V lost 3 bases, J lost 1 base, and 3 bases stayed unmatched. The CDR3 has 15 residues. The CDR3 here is CASSILTGGNTEAFF. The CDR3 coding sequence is TGTGCCAGTAGTATCCTGACAGGGGGGAACACTGAAGCTTTCTTT.

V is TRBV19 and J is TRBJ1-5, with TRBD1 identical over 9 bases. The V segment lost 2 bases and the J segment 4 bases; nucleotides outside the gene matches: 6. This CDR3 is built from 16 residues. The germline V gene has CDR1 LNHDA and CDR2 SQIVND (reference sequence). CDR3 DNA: TGTGCCAGTAGTATACAGAGACAGGGGGGAAATCAGCCCCAGCATTTT. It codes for CASSIQRQGGNQPQHF.

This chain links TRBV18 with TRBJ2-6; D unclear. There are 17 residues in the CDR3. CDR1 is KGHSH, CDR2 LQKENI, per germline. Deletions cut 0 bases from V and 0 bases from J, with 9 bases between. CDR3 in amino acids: CASSPPASVSGANVLTF. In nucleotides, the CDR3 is TGTGCCAGCTCACCACCGGCATCCGTCTCTGGGGCCAACGTCCTGACTTTC.

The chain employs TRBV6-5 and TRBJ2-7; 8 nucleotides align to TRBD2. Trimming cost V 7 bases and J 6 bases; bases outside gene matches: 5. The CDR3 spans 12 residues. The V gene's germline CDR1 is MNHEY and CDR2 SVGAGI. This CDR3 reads CASTPRGGEQYF. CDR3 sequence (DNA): TGTGCCAGCACTCCTCGGGGGGGCGAGCAGTACTTC.

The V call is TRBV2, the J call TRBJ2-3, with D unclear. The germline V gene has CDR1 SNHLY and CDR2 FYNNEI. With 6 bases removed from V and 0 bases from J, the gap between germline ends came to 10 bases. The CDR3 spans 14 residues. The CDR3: CASRFLGSTDTQYF. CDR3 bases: TGTGCCAGCAGGTTCCTTGGCAGCACAGATACGCAGTATTTT.

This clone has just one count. Here the CDR3 reads CASSDGSQETQYF. As DNA, the CDR3 is TGCGCCAGCAGTGATGGGAGCCAAGAGACCCAGTACTTC. The V call is TRBV10-1, the J call TRBJ2-5; perhaps TRBD2 as D (5 bases). Trimming pared 3 bases from V and 1 base from J, leaving 6 bases between. The CDR3 runs 13 residues. The germline V gene has CDR1 WNHNN and CDR2 SYGVQD (reference sequence).

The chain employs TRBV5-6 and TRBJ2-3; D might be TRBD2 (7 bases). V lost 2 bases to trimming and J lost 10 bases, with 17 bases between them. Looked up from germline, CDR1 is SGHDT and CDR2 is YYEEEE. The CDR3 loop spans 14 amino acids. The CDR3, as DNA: TGTGCCAGCAGCTTTAGGGGGGGCGTGATGTCGCAGTATTTT. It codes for CASSFRGGVMSQYF.

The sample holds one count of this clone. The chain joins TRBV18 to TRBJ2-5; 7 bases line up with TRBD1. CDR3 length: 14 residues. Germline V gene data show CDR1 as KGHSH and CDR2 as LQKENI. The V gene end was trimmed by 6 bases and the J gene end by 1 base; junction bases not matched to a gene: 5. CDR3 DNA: TGTGCCAGCTCGGGGACAGCATTCCAAGAGACCCAGTACTTC. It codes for CASSGTAFQETQYF.

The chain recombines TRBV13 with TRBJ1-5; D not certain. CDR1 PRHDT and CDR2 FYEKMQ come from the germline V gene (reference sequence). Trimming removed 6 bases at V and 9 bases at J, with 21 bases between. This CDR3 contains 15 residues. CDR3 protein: CASRPGVDSRLPQHF. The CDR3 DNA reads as TGTGCCAGCAGGCCCGGCGTTGACTCCAGATTGCCCCAGCATTTT.

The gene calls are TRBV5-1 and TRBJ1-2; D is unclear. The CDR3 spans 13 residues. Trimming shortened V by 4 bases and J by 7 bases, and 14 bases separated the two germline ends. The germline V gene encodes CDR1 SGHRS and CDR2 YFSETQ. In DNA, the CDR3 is TGCGCCAGCAGCCCGTCAGGTACCGGTGGCTACACCTTC. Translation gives CASSPSGTGGYTF.

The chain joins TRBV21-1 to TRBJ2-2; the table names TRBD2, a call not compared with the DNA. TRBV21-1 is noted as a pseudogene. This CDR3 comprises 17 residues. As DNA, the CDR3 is TGTGCCAGCAGCAAAGGTTTAGGACCGACCGGACTCGGGGAGCTGTTTTTT. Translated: CASSKGLGPTGLGELFF.

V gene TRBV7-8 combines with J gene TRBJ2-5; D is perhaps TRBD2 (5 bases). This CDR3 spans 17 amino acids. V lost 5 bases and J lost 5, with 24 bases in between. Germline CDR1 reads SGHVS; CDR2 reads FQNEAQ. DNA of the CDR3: TGTGCCAGCAGCCACCGGCGGGTACAAGCTTCGAAGGAGACCCAGTACTTC. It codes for CASSHRRVQASKETQYF.

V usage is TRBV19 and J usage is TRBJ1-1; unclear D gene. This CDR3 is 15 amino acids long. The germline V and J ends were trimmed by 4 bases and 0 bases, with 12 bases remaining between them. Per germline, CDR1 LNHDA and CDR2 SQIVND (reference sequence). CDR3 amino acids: CASSTRQSMNTEAFF. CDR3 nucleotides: TGTGCCAGTAGTACCCGACAATCGATGAACACTGAAGCTTTCTTT. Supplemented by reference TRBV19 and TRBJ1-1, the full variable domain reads DGGITQSPKYLFRKEGQNVTLSCEQNLNHDAMYWYRQDPGQGLRLIYYSQIVNDFQKGDIAEGYSVSREKKESFPLTVTSAQKNPTAFYLCASSTRQSMNTEAFFGQGTRLTVV.

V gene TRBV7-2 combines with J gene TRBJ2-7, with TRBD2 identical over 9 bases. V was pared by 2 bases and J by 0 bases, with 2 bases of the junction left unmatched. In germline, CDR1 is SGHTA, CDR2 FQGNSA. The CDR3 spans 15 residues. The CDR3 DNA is TGTGCCAGCAGCTTAAGTAGCGGGAGCTCCTACGAGCAGTACTTC. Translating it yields CASSLSSGSSYEQYF.

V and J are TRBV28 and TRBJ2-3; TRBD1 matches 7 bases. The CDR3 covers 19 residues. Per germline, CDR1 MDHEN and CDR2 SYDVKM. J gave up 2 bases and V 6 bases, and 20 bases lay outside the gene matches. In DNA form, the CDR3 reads TGTGCCAGCAGCTCCGCCGGGCAGGGGGTAGGGACCCACACAGATACGCAGTATTTT. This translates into CASSSAGQGVGTHTDTQYF.

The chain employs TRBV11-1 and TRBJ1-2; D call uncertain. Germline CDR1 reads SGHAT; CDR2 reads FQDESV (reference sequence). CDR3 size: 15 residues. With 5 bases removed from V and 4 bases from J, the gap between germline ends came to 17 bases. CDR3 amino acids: CASSPGSSASYGYTF. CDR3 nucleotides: TGTGCCAGCAGCCCCGGTTCGTCCGCGAGCTATGGCTACACCTTC.